These 22 T cell receptor beta chains were sequenced from one sample in a study of blood T cell repertoires in COVID-19 (dated by TCRdb to 2020 to 2022). The library relied on the immunoSEQ multiplex PCR assay. Held by TCRdb, this immuneACCESS table contains in-frame sequences only and omits some clones. Under half of the omission traces to an unresolved V gene where checked; the cause of the rest is unknown. For this sample the table gives 61,000 or so clones, of which approximately 80% were detected only once. The top ten hold 4.5% to 7% of the sample. The sequenced sample was peripheral blood. Receptor source: a woman in her 70s with acute or convalescent COVID-19.

This clone was picked up one time. V usage is TRBV23-1 and J usage is TRBJ1-4; a possible D gene is TRBD1 (5 bases). TRBV23-1 is identified as an open reading frame with a role that is uncertain. V was shortened by 4 bases and J by 0 bases, with 21 bases between the two germline ends. This CDR3 spans 19 amino acids. CDR3 DNA sequence: TGCGCCAGCAGTCTCCACGTGGGTCGACAGTTTGCAACTAATGAAAAACTGTTTTTT. Amino acid sequence: CASSLHVGRQFATNEKLFF.

The chain is built from TRBV18 and TRBJ1-4; a possible D gene is TRBD1 (5 bases). CDR3 size: 14 residues. Germline assignment: CDR1 KGHSH and CDR2 LQKENI. The V and J ends lost 1 base and 6 bases respectively, with 9 bases between them. The CDR3 DNA is TGTGCCAGCTCACCACAGGGGAGGGATGAAAAACTGTTTTTT. Protein sequence: CASSPQGRDEKLFF.

In this sample, this clone turned up a few times. The rearrangement joins TRBV7-9 to TRBJ1-6; D perhaps matches TRBD1 (5 bases). V was pared by 3 bases and J by 8 bases, with 14 bases between. CDR3 length: 15 amino acids. Germline CDR1 is SEHNR and CDR2 is FQNEAQ (reference sequence). The chain's CDR3 is CASSLGSGGDSPLHF. The CDR3 DNA reads as TGTGCCAGCAGCTTGGGATCCGGGGGTGATTCACCCCTCCACTTT. Filled out from reference TRBV7-9 and TRBJ1-6, the complete variable domain reads DTGVSQNPRHKITKRGQNVTFRCDPISEHNRLYWYRQTLGQGPEFLTYFQNEAQLEKSRLLSDRFSAERPKGSFSTLEIQRTEQGDSAMYLCASSLGSGGDSPLHFGNGTRLTVT.

This clone occurred a few times. The rearrangement joins TRBV7-9 to TRBJ2-3, with TRBD2 matching 8 bases. Trimming took 7 bases from V and 0 from J; bases not matched to a gene: 15. The CDR3 runs 18 residues. Germline V gene sequence: CDR1 SEHNR, CDR2 FQNEAQ (reference sequence). CDR3 amino acids: CASTLGLGGGPSTDTQYF. The DNA of the CDR3 is TGTGCCAGCACCCTTGGATTAGGCGGGGGGCCGAGCACAGATACGCAGTATTTT.

The chain combines TRBV6-2 or TRBV6-3 with TRBJ2-5, with 9 bases aligning to TRBD2. The CDR3 spans 15 residues. Per the germline V gene, CDR1 is MNHEY and CDR2 is SVGEGT. With V trimmed by 0 bases and J by 7 bases, 6 bases remained unmatched. CDR3 nucleotide sequence: TGTGCCAGCAGTTACTCCCATAGCGGGGGTCGGACCCAGTACTTC. Translating gives CASSYSHSGGRTQYF.

V and J are TRBV3-1 (or the pseudogene TRBV3-2) and TRBJ2-6, with 9 positions matching TRBD1. V shed 4 bases, J shed 3 bases, and the junction held 7 bases outside the gene matches. CDR1 and CDR2 (germline): LGHDT, YNNKEL (reference sequence). The length of the CDR3 is 17 residues. The CDR3 sequence: CASSPYRGLGGANVLTF. DNA for the CDR3: TGTGCCAGCAGCCCCTACAGGGGGCTGGGTGGGGCCAACGTCCTGACTTTC.

This clone was counted a few times. The genes are TRBV19 and TRBJ1-2; 7 positions agree with TRBD1. The germline V gene encodes CDR1 LNHDA and CDR2 SQIVND (reference sequence). This CDR3 region has 17 residues. V lost 5 bases, J lost 4 bases, and 16 bases stayed unmatched. The CDR3 spells CASSYRGPAEGFYGYTF. As DNA, the CDR3 is TGTGCCAGTAGTTACAGGGGTCCCGCAGAGGGGTTCTATGGCTACACCTTC. Supplemented by reference TRBV19 and TRBJ1-2, the full variable domain reads DGGITQSPKYLFRKEGQNVTLSCEQNLNHDAMYWYRQDPGQGLRLIYYSQIVNDFQKGDIAEGYSVSREKKESFPLTVTSAQKNPTAFYLCASSYRGPAEGFYGYTFGSGTRLTVV.

This clone was recorded a few times. The V gene is TRBV5-1, the J gene TRBJ1-6; TRBD1 agrees at 9 bases. Germline V gene sequence: CDR1 SGHRS, CDR2 YFSETQ. The CDR3 covers 15 residues. Trimming cost V 3 bases and J 9 bases; bases outside gene matches: 7. The CDR3 loop reads CASSWGQGLGSPLHF. The CDR3 region has the DNA TGCGCCAGCAGCTGGGGACAGGGCCTTGGTTCACCCCTCCACTTT.

This chain connects TRBV4-1 to TRBJ2-6, with unresolved D. Trimming removed 0 bases at V and 0 bases at J, with 9 bases between. The CDR3 runs 17 residues. Germline V CDR1 and CDR2: MGHRA, YSYEKL. The DNA of the CDR3 is TGCGCCAGCAGCCAAGAGCAAAGCTTCTCTGGGGCCAACGTCCTGACTTTC. This encodes CASSQEQSFSGANVLTF.

V is TRBV28 and J is TRBJ1-2; TRBD1 matches 10 bases. The CDR3 totals 13 residues. The germline CDR1 and CDR2 sequences are MDHEN and SYDVKM. J lost 5 bases, V lost 8 bases, and 5 bases had no gene match. The CDR3 DNA is TGTGCCAGCCTCCGGACAGGGGGTTATGGCTACACCTTC. It is translated as CASLRTGGYGYTF.

V is TRBV6-6 and J is TRBJ1-2; the match to TRBD1 covers 8 bases. The germline V gene has CDR1 MNHNY and CDR2 SVGAGI (reference sequence). V lost 6 bases to trimming and J lost 8 bases; unmatched junction nucleotides: 17. The CDR3 runs to 16 residues. The DNA for the CDR3 is TGTGCCAGCAGCCCGGGGAGGGACAGGATCAACGTGGGCTACACCTTC. Residues: CASSPGRDRINVGYTF.

There are a few counts of this clone. The chain combines TRBV29-1 with TRBJ1-1, with TRBD1 identical over 10 bases. This CDR3 contains 13 residues. Germline CDR1 reads SQVTM; CDR2 reads ANQGSEA. V lost 7 bases to trimming and J lost 7 bases; unmatched junction nucleotides: 9. The CDR3 DNA reads TGCAGCGCTCAACCGGGACAGGGGAGTGAAGCTTTCTTT. This gives the protein CSAQPGQGSEAFF.

The J gene is TRBJ2-3, the V gene TRBV6-6; 8 bases are shared with TRBD2. There are 14 residues in the CDR3. Germline V gene lookup returns CDR1 MNHNY and CDR2 SVGAGI (reference sequence). V was clipped by 8 bases and J by 0 bases; unmatched bases: 4. CDR3 amino acids: CASAGGGSTDTQYF. CDR3 coding DNA: TGTGCCAGCGCCGGCGGGGGGAGCACAGATACGCAGTATTTT.

The chain is built from TRBV27 and TRBJ1-2; TRBD1 aligns across 12 bases. Trimming cost V 5 bases and J 7 bases; bases outside gene matches: 11. This CDR3 is built from 16 residues. Per germline, CDR1 MNHEY and CDR2 SMNVEV (reference sequence). In DNA, the CDR3 is TGTGCCAGCAGTCCCATCCGGGACAGGGGGCTCGTTGGCTACACCTTC. Encoded protein: CASSPIRDRGLVGYTF.

This clone has a count of ten or more. The V call is TRBV6-4, the J call TRBJ2-7; 7 nucleotides align to TRBD1. Germline assignment: CDR1 MRHNA and CDR2 SNTAGT. Germline trimming cut 3 bases from V and 4 bases from J; bases unmatched to any gene: 3. The CDR3 extends over 13 amino acids. The CDR3 is CASSEGQVYEQYF. CDR3 nucleotide sequence: TGTGCCAGCAGTGAAGGACAGGTTTACGAGCAGTACTTC.

The chain recombines TRBV20-1 with TRBJ2-7; no clear D gene. The CDR3 extends over 12 amino acids. Germline assignment: CDR1 DFQATT and CDR2 SNEGSKA (reference sequence). The V end lost 3 bases, the J end lost 3 bases, and 9 bases lay between the germline ends. In nucleotides, the CDR3 is TGCAGTGCTAGTGTATCCAGCTACGAGCAGTACTTC. It yields the protein CSASVSSYEQYF.

V gene TRBV4-1 combines with J gene TRBJ1-2; D ambiguous. The CDR3 length is 13 residues. Per the germline V gene, CDR1 is MGHRA and CDR2 is YSYEKL. Trimming cost V 1 base and J 8 bases, with 11 bases left between them. CDR3 in amino acids: CASSQGRGEGYTF. CDR3 coding DNA: TGCGCCAGCAGCCAAGGTCGCGGAGAGGGCTACACCTTC.

The chain joins TRBV7-2 to TRBJ2-3; D remains unclear. CDR1 is SGHTA, CDR2 FQGNSA, per germline. Trimming removed 1 base at V and 2 bases at J, with 7 bases between. This CDR3 has 14 residues. CDR3 loop: CASSLVDNTDTQYF. The CDR3, as DNA: TGTGCCAGCAGCTTAGTAGACAACACAGATACGCAGTATTTT.

This sequence joins TRBV6-2 or TRBV6-3 and TRBJ1-5; a weak D match, TRBD1 (5 bases). The V end lost 2 bases, the J end lost 6 bases, and 11 bases lay between the germline ends. CDR1 and CDR2 from the germline V gene are MNHEY and SVGEGT. This CDR3 contains 14 residues. The CDR3 here is CASSYMGRGQPQHF. The CDR3 DNA is TGTGCCAGCAGTTACATGGGGCGGGGTCAGCCCCAGCATTTT.

The chain carries TRBV4-1 and TRBJ2-3, with TRBD2 matching 11 bases. Trimming cost V 3 bases and J 0 bases; bases outside gene matches: 2. This CDR3 region has 16 residues. Germline V gene sequence: CDR1 MGHRA, CDR2 YSYEKL. CDR3 nucleotide sequence: TGCGCCAGCAGCCAGGGACTAGCGGCTAGCACAGATACGCAGTATTTT. This translates into CASSQGLAASTDTQYF.

The chain has TRBV9 and TRBJ2-3; 8 bases are shared with TRBD2. This CDR3 region has 16 residues. With 1 base clipped from V and 2 bases from J, the junction kept 6 bases outside the gene matches. Germline V gives CDR1 SGDLS, CDR2 YYNGEE. The CDR3 loop is CASSVSAGGTTDTQYF. DNA of the CDR3: TGTGCCAGCAGCGTATCCGCGGGGGGAACCACAGATACGCAGTATTTT.

The V and J genes are TRBV19 and TRBJ1-5, with TRBD1 identical over 8 bases. The CDR3 contains 15 residues. The germline gives CDR1 LNHDA, CDR2 SQIVND (reference sequence). Trimming at V came to 7 bases and at J to 0 bases, leaving 5 bases not matched to a gene. CDR3 in DNA: TGTGCCAGTAACTGGGACAGGAATAGCAATCAGCCCCAGCATTTT. This sequence encodes CASNWDRNSNQPQHF.